This T cell receptor beta chain appears in the sequencing data of a study of PD-1 blockade in classical Hodgkin lymphoma. CDR1 and CDR2 from the germline V gene are LNHDA and SQIVND (reference sequence). V lost 5 bases and J 7 bases, leaving 15 bases between the germline ends. The CDR3 length is 14 residues. Time point of the sample: cycle 4 day 1 (C4D1), after 5 to 7 weeks of nivolumab. Every one of the patients relapsed after autologous stem cell transplantation (brentuximab vedotin exposure was variable). The protocol was immunoSEQ multiplex PCR, while the TCRdb copy is restricted to in-frame clones and leaves out a portion. The table has around 25,000 clones, over 75% seen once.

The specimen was peripheral blood mononuclear cells (PBMCs), collected before the fourth cycle of nivolumab. The receptor was isolated from a human donor with classical Hodgkin lymphoma. This chain links TRBV19 with TRBJ1-5, with D possibly being TRBD1 (6 bases). This chain's CDR3 is CASSSPGGRQPQHF. CDR3 coding DNA: TGTGCCAGTAGTTCTCCGGGGGGCCGGCAGCCCCAGCATTTT.